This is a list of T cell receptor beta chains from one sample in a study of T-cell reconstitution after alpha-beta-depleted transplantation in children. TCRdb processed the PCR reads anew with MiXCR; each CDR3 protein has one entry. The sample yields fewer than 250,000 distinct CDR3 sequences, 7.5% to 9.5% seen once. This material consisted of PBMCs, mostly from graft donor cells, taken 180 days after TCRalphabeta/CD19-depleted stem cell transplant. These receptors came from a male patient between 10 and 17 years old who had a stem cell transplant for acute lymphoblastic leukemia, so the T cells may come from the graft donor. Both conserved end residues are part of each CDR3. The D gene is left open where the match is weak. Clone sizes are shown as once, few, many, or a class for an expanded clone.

CDR3 protein: CASSQGGPRDQDLHF
CDR3 DNA: TGCGCCAGCAGCCAAGGAGGCCCCCGCGACCAGGACCTCCACTTT
V gene: TRBV4-3
D gene: .
clone size: few
J gene: TRBJ1-6

CDR3 protein: CASSLSRGSKPQHF
CDR3 DNA: TGTGCCAGCAGCTTAAGCAGAGGGAGTAAGCCCCAGCATTTT
V gene: TRBV7-2
D gene: .
clone size: many
J gene: TRBJ1-5

CDR3 protein: CSARDATGTSGSNEQFF
CDR3 DNA: TGCAGTGCTCGCGACGCTACCGGGACTAGCGGCAGCAATGAGCAGTTCTTC
V gene: TRBV20-1
D gene: TRBD2
clone size: many
J gene: TRBJ2-1

CDR3 protein: CASSLNRGGNYGYTF
CDR3 DNA: TGTGCCAGCAGCCTCAACAGGGGAGGGAACTATGGCTACACCTTC
V gene: TRBV11-1
D gene: TRBD1
clone size: many
J gene: TRBJ1-2

CDR3 protein: CSARRGGRGRESTQYF
CDR3 DNA: TGCAGTGCTAGAAGGGGGGGCAGGGGGCGAGAAAGTACGCAGTATTTT
V gene: TRBV20-1
D gene: .
clone size: many
J gene: TRBJ2-3

CDR3 protein: CASSAQPLGEQYF
CDR3 DNA: TGTGCCAGCAGCGCGCAGCCCTTGGGCGAGCAGTACTTC
V gene: TRBV7-3
D gene: .
clone size: many
J gene: TRBJ2-7

CDR3 protein: CASSVHRTTPNTGELFF
CDR3 DNA: TGTGCCAGCAGCGTACACCGGACTACCCCGAACACCGGGGAGCTGTTTTTT
V gene: TRBV9
D gene: .
clone size: many
J gene: TRBJ2-2

CDR3 protein: CSVEDYKGRSYEQYF
CDR3 DNA: TGCAGCGTTGAAGATTACAAGGGGAGATCCTACGAGCAGTACTTC
V gene: TRBV29-1
D gene: .
clone size: many
J gene: TRBJ2-7

CDR3 protein: CASSYGLAGVRNIQYF
CDR3 DNA: TGTGCCAGCAGTTACGGACTAGCGGGAGTTAGGAACATTCAGTACTTC
V gene: TRBV6-2/TRBV6-3
D gene: TRBD2
clone size: many
J gene: TRBJ2-4

CDR3 protein: CASSPQGAGLTDTQYF
CDR3 DNA: TGTGCCAGCAGCCCCCAGGGGGCGGGTCTCACAGATACGCAGTATTTT
V gene: TRBV7-3
D gene: TRBD1
clone size: many
J gene: TRBJ2-3

CDR3 protein: CASSISGLASGEQYF
CDR3 DNA: TGTGCCAGTAGTATATCCGGACTAGCGTCGGGCGAGCAGTACTTC
V gene: TRBV19
D gene: TRBD2
clone size: few
J gene: TRBJ2-7

CDR3 protein: CASSQGTSEYAEQFF
CDR3 DNA: TGTGCCAGCAGCCAAGGAACTAGCGAGTATGCTGAGCAGTTCTTC
V gene: TRBV3-1
D gene: TRBD2
clone size: many
J gene: TRBJ2-1